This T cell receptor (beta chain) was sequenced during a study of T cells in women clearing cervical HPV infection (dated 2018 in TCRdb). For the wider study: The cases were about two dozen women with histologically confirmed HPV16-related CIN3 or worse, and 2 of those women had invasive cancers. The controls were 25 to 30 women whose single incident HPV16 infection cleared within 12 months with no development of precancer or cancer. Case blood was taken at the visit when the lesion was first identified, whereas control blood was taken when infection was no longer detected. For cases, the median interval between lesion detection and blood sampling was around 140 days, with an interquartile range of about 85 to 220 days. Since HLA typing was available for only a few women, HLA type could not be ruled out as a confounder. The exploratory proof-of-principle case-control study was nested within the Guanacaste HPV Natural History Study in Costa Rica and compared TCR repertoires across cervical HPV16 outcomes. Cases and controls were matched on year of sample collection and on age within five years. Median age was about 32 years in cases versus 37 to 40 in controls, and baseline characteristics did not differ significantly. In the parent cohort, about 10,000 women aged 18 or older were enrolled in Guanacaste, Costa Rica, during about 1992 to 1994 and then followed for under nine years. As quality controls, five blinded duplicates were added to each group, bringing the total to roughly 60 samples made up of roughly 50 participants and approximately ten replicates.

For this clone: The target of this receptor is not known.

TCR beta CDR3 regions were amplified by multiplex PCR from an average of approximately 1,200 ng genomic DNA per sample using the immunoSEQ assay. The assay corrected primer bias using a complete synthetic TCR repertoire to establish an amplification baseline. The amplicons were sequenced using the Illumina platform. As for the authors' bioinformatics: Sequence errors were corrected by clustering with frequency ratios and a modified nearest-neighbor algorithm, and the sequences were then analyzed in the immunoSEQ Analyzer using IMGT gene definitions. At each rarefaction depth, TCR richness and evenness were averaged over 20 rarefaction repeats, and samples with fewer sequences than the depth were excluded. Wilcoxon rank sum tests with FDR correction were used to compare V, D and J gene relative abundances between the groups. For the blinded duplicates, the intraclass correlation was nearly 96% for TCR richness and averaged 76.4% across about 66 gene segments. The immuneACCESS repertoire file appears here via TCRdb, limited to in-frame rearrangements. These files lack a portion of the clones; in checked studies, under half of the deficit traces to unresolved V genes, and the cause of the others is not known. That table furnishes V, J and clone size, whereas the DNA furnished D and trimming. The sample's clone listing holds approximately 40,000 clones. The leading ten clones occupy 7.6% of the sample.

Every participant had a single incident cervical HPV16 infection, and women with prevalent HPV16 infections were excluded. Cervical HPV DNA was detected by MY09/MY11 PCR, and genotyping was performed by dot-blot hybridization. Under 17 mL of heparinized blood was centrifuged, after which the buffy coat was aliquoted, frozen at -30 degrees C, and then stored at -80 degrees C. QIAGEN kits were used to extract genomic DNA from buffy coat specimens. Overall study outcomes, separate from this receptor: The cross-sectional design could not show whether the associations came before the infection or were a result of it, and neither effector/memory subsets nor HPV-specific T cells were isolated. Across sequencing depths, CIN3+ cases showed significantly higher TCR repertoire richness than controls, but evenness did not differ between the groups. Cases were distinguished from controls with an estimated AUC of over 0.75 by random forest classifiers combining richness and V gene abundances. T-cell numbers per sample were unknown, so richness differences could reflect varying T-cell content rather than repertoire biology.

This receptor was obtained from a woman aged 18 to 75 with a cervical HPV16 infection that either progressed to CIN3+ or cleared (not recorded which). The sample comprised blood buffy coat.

The sequenced part of the CDR3 DNA is TGTGCCAGTAGCCCCCAGGCCCCAGACCCTTCCTACAATGAG. Its amino acids are CASSPQAPDPSYNE. The CDR3 in full is CASSPQAPDPSYNEQFF. The rearrangement combines TRBV19 with TRBJ2-1, with the D gene uncertain. The read terminates 3 residues before the CDR3 end, so the remaining end is supplied by the germline J gene. From a lookup of the germline V gene (reference sequence), CDR1 and CDR2 are LNHDA and SQIVND. The trim is 6 bases for V and 1 base for J, with a gap of 19 bases between the germline ends. The CDR3 contains 17 residues, cysteine and phenylalanine counted. The CDR3 was read in part: 42 bases, with the frame set at base 1. Joined to the reference TRBV19 and TRBJ2-1 proteins, this CDR3 gives the full variable domain: DGGITQSPKYLFRKEGQNVTLSCEQNLNHDAMYWYRQDPGQGLRLIYYSQIVNDFQKGDIAEGYSVSREKKESFPLTVTSAQKNPTAFYLCASSPQAPDPSYNEQFFGPGTRLTVL.